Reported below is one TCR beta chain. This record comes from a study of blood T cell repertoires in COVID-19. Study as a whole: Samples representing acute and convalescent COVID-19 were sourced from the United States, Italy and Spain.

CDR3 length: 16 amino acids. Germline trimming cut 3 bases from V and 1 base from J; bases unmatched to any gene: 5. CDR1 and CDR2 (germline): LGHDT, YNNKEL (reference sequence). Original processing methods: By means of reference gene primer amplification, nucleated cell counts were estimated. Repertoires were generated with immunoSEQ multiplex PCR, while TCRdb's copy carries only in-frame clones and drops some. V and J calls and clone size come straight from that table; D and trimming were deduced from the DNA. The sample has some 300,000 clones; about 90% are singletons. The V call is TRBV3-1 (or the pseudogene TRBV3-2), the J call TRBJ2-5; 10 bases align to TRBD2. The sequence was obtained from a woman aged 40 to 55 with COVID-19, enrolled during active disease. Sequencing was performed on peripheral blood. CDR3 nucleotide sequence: TGTGCCAGCAGCCACGGGAGCGGGAGGGTCCAAGAGACCCAGTACTTC. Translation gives CASSHGSGRVQETQYF.